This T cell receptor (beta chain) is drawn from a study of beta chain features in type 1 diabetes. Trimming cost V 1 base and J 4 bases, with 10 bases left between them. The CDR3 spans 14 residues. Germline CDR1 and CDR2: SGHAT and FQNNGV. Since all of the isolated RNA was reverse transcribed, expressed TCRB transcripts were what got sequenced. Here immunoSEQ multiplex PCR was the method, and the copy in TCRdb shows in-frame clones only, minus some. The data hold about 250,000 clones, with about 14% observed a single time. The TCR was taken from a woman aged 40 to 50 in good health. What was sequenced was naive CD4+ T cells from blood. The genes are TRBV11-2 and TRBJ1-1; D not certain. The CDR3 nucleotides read TGTGCCAGCAGCTTAGGCGTAACCCGCACTGAAGCTTTCTTT. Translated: CASSLGVTRTEAFF.